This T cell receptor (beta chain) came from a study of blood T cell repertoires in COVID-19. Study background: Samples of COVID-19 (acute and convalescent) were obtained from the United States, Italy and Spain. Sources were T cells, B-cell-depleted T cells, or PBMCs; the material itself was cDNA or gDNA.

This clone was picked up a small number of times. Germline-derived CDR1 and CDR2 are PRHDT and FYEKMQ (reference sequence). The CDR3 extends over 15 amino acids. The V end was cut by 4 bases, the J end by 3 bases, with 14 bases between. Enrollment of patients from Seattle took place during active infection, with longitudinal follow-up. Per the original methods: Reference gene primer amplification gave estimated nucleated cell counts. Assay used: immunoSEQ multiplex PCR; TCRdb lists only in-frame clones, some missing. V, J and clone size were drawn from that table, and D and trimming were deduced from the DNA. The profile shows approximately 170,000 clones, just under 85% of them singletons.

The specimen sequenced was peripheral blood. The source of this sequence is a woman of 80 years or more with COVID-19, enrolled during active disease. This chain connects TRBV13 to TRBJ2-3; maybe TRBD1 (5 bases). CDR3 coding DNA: TGTGCCAGCAGCTCAGGACATTACGGGACAGATACGCAGTATTTT. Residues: CASSSGHYGTDTQYF.